This TCR beta chain was captured by sequencing in a study of blood T cells in healthy people across ages. The use of a sample-barcoded 5' primer and a J-beta primer mix characterized a second PCR of roughly 7 to 11 cycles. TCRdb ran MiXCR on the 5' RACE reads and lists one entry per CDR3 protein. The sample has under 2 million distinct CDR3 sequences; 30% to 40% are singletons. Many counts were recorded for this clonotype. The germline gene is not matched at one end of the junction; a read error may be the cause. The specimen sequenced was blood. This receptor was obtained from a woman younger than 45 in good health.

This CDR3 reads CASSQVEGETQYF. CDR3 bases: TGCGCCAGCAGCCAGGTCGAAGGGGAGACCCAGTACTTC. The chain uses TRBV4-2 and TRBJ2-5, with unresolved D. The CDR3 has 13 residues. Germline V gene data show CDR1 as LGHNA and CDR2 as YNFKEQ.